The 17 T cell receptor beta chains below all came from one sample that was sequenced in a study of T-cell memory formation after mild COVID-19 (TCRdb year 2021). Library construction relied on 5' RACE. The run used an Illumina NovaSeq 6000. In-frame beta chains were kept once TCRdb had trimmed the public reads at Q25 with fastp and called clones with MiXCR. Entries are consolidated by CDR3 protein sequence, retaining the most common genes and DNA. This sample comprises roughly 120,000 distinct CDR3 sequences, roughly 15% of them detected only once. The ten largest clones represent roughly 14% of the sample. The sequenced sample consisted of PBMCs or a T cell subset sorted from them (not recorded which). The receptors were sampled from an adult woman who had mild COVID-19 (a few samples of this study predate the infection). The sample titles of this study are shuffled in the database, so cell type and time point are left out; the donor was told from shared clones.

The chain is built from TRBV7-9 and TRBJ1-1; 8 positions match TRBD1. Per the germline V gene, CDR1 is SEHNR and CDR2 is FQNEAQ (reference sequence). V was pared by 7 bases and J by 5 bases, with 3 bases of the junction left unmatched. This CDR3 spans 12 amino acids. The CDR3 DNA reads TGTGCCAGCAATACAGGGGGGACTGAAGCTTTCTTT. This codes for CASNTGGTEAFF.

V usage is TRBV5-1 and J usage is TRBJ1-1, with D tentatively TRBD1 (5 bases). The CDR3 loop spans 15 amino acids. V lost 2 bases, J lost 0 bases, and 11 bases lay in between. The germline gives CDR1 SGHRS, CDR2 YFSETQ. CDR3 amino acids: CASSFEGDLNTEAFF. The CDR3 DNA reads as TGCGCCAGCAGCTTCGAAGGGGACTTGAACACTGAAGCTTTCTTT.

V and J are TRBV5-4 and TRBJ1-4; 9 nucleotides align to TRBD1. The CDR3 consists of 15 residues. Germline V gives CDR1 SGHNT, CDR2 YYREEE (reference sequence). The V and J ends lost 4 bases and 10 bases, in that order; junction bases with no gene match: 11. The CDR3 loop reads CASSPQQGASGKLFF. The CDR3, as DNA: TGTGCCAGCAGCCCCCAACAGGGGGCATCGGGAAAACTGTTTTTT.

This clonotype was detected many times. V gene TRBV11-1 combines with J gene TRBJ2-4; D is undetermined. Germline CDR1 SGHAT, CDR2 FQDESV (reference sequence). The CDR3 is made up of 13 amino acids. Trimming cost V 4 bases and J 0 bases, with 4 bases left between them. This CDR3 is CASSSLAKNIQYF. In DNA form, the CDR3 reads TGTGCCAGCAGCTCATTAGCCAAAAACATTCAGTACTTC.

The J gene is TRBJ1-1, the V gene TRBV6-5; no clear D. CDR3 length: 15 residues. Germline V CDR1 and CDR2: MNHEY, SVGAGI. V lost 8 bases to trimming and J lost 11 bases, with 27 bases between them. Here the CDR3 reads CASLGDDGDSRVAFF. The CDR3, as DNA: TGTGCCAGCCTCGGGGATGATGGTGACTCTCGTGTGGCTTTCTTT.

This chain uses TRBV5-1 with TRBJ1-1; tentatively, D is TRBD1 (5 bases). Germline-derived CDR1 and CDR2 are SGHRS and YFSETQ. Trimming cost V 0 bases and J 7 bases, with 7 bases left between them. The CDR3 totals 12 residues. The CDR3 loop is CASSLAGGEAFF. The CDR3 nucleotides read TGCGCCAGCAGCTTGGCCGGGGGTGAAGCTTTCTTT.

This clonotype was picked up a small number of times. The chain couples TRBV11-3 to TRBJ2-3; 7 bases agree with TRBD2. The ends lost 6 bases at V and 6 bases at J; junction bases unmatched: 6. This CDR3 is 13 amino acids long. The V gene's germline CDR1 is SGHNT and CDR2 YENEEA. The CDR3, as DNA: TGTGCCAGCAGACCGACTAGCTCGGATACGCAGTATTTT. Translated: CASRPTSSDTQYF.

The CDR3: CASSPVGGPFHEQFF. Written as DNA, the CDR3 is TGTGCCAGCTCACCAGTGGGAGGGCCCTTCCATGAGCAGTTCTTC. This rearrangement joins TRBV18 to TRBJ2-1; 7 bases align to TRBD2. Trimming at V came to 2 bases and at J to 8 bases, leaving 9 bases not matched to a gene. CDR3 length: 15 residues. Germline lookup yields CDR1 KGHSH and CDR2 LQKENI.

The chain joins TRBV11-2 to TRBJ2-7; 10 bases map to TRBD2. Germline loops: CDR1 SGHAT, CDR2 FQNNGV. This CDR3 has 16 amino acids. With 0 bases clipped from V and 4 bases from J, the junction kept 6 bases outside the gene matches. The CDR3 DNA sequence: TGTGCCAGCAGCTTAGATGGTCTAGCGGGAGTTTACGAGCAGTACTTC. This gives the protein CASSLDGLAGVYEQYF.

The CDR3, as DNA: TGCGCCAGCAGCTTGGTTGGACGCGGTTCGGGGGCTGAAGCTTTCTTT. Translating gives CASSLVGRGSGAEAFF. The rearrangement uses TRBV5-1 and TRBJ1-1; possible D gene TRBD1, 5 bases. This CDR3 region has 16 residues. The V gene's germline CDR1 is SGHRS and CDR2 YFSETQ. V lost 0 bases to trimming and J lost 6 bases, with 18 bases between them.

The genes are TRBV10-3 and TRBJ1-3; D gene unclear. V was cut by 0 bases and J by 0 bases, with 12 bases left in between. This CDR3 has 17 residues. Germline V gene lookup returns CDR1 ENHRY and CDR2 SYGVKD. The CDR3 DNA sequence: TGTGCCATCAGTGAGTCGGCCCTACGGGGCTCTGGAAACACCATATATTTT. This gives the protein CAISESALRGSGNTIYF.

The table lists this clonotype with a few counts. The V gene is TRBV9, the J gene TRBJ2-2, with D maybe TRBD1 (5 bases). The CDR3 is 12 amino acids. Per germline, CDR1 SGDLS and CDR2 YYNGEE. With 2 bases removed from V and 7 bases from J, the gap between germline ends came to 6 bases. The CDR3 loop is CASSVDSGELFF. CDR3 DNA: TGTGCCAGCAGCGTCGACAGCGGGGAGCTGTTTTTT. The full variable domain, completed using reference TRBV9 and TRBJ2-2, is DSGVTQTPKHLITATGQRVTLRCSPRSGDLSVYWYQQSLDQGLQFLIQYYNGEERAKGNILERFSAQQFPDLHSELNLSSLELGDSALYFCASSVDSGELFFGEGSRLTVL.

This clonotype was counted ten times or more. J is TRBJ2-7 and V is TRBV11-2; no clear D. Germline V CDR1 and CDR2: SGHAT, FQNNGV. This CDR3 has 14 residues. Trimming cost V 1 base and J 3 bases, with 10 bases left between them. CDR3 bases: TGTGCCAGCAGCTTAGTCGGACCAAGCTACGAGCAGTACTTC. Encoded protein: CASSLVGPSYEQYF.

This clonotype was seen more than once but under ten times. This chain connects TRBV6-6 to TRBJ2-5, with D perhaps matching TRBD1 (5 bases). Germline CDR1 MNHNY, CDR2 SVGAGI (reference sequence). The V and J ends lost 7 bases and 3 bases respectively, with 12 bases between them. The CDR3 runs 13 residues. The CDR3 spells CASTRDAKETQYF. The CDR3 nucleotides are TGTGCCAGCACCAGGGATGCTAAAGAGACCCAGTACTTC.

In this sample, this clonotype turned up a few times. This chain uses TRBV24-1 with TRBJ1-2; possibly TRBD1 for D (5 bases). Germline V lookup: CDR1 KGHDR, CDR2 SFDVKD. The CDR3 consists of 14 residues. The germline V and J ends were trimmed by 3 bases and 4 bases, with 11 bases remaining between them. The CDR3 region has the DNA TGTGCCACCAGTGATGCCGGGACGCTCTATGGCTACACCTTC. Translating it yields CATSDAGTLYGYTF.

The table lists this clonotype with a few counts. The chain's CDR3 is CASRKGDRWAEQYF. CDR3 in DNA: TGTGCCAGCAGAAAAGGGGACAGGTGGGCCGAGCAGTACTTC. This rearrangement joins TRBV6-1 to TRBJ2-7; 8 bases match TRBD1. Germline V gene sequence: CDR1 MNHNS, CDR2 SASEGT. The CDR3 length is 14 residues. V lost 6 bases to trimming and J lost 6 bases; unmatched junction nucleotides: 10.

This clonotype occurred a few times. This chain uses TRBV5-1 with TRBJ2-5, with a weak D call TRBD1 (6 bases). V lost 4 bases and J 2 bases, leaving 9 bases between the germline ends. The germline CDR1 and CDR2 sequences are SGHRS and YFSETQ. This CDR3 is 13 amino acids long. CDR3 loop: CASSIQGQETQYF. DNA for the CDR3: TGCGCCAGCAGCATCCAGGGGCAAGAGACCCAGTACTTC. Drawing the rest from reference TRBV5-1 and TRBJ2-5, the complete variable domain is KAGVTQTPRYLIKTRGQQVTLSCSPISGHRSVSWYQQTPGQGLQFLFEYFSETQRNKGNFPGRFSGRQFSNSRSEMNVSTLELGDSALYLCASSIQGQETQYFGPGTRLLVL.